Here is one TCR beta chain with its context. The antigen this receptor binds is unknown. Base qualities are missing; no much larger clone stands one base away. TCR beta VDJ combination and CDR3 sequence profiling used genomic DNA as the template. An Illumina HiSeq 2000 was used for TCR repertoire sequencing. On the authors' methods: Repertoire assessment relied on Simpson's diversity index, CDR3 size and DJ length profiles, and TRBV/TRBJ rearrangement plots. The most abundant DNA sequence in the deep sequencing data was taken as the immunodominant clone. CDR3 amino acid sequences were checked for sharing between subjects and were compared against published repertoires and the VDJdb database. Starting from the raw public reads, TCRdb applied fastp trimming at Q25, assembled clones with MiXCR and retained in-frame beta chains. Rows with a matching CDR3 protein are joined into one entry that keeps the most common DNA and genes. The V and J calls, along with clone size, are taken from TCRdb and not from the paper's own processing. This sample gives some 150,000 distinct CDR3 sequences in total; around two fifths of them show up just once. The leading ten clones occupy 7.5% to 9.5% of the sample.

The data originate from a study of CD8+CD57+ T cells in acquired aplastic anemia (dated by TCRdb to about 2018). For the study in its entirety: DNA extracted from sorted CD4+ and CD8+ cells had a mean of approximately 3.4 ug, with a range of roughly 0.2 to 30 ug. For healthy donor samples, the average read count was around 10 million for CD4+ cells and 11.0 million for CD8+ cells. What the work shows at the level of the full study, not this receptor alone: No significant difference in CD8+ Simpson's diversity was found between patients and healthy controls (P=0.060). Although around 30 CD8+ CDR3 sequences were shared by patients and controls, these sequences appeared highly expressed in patients and within the immunodominant clones of patients.

Counted from cysteine to phenylalanine, this CDR3 has 14 amino acids. Only CDR3 DNA remains: 42 bases, in frame from the first base. V is cut by 6 bases and J by 9 bases, and the space between the germline ends is 18 bases. In the germline V gene (reference sequence), CDR1 corresponds to WNHNN and CDR2 to SYGVQD. TCR repertoires of sorted CD4+ and CD8+ blood T cells from severe aplastic anemia patients and healthy subjects were deep-sequenced in the study. Ficoll-Paque density gradient centrifugation was used to isolate peripheral blood mononuclear cells. CD4+ and CD8+ T cells were sorted by FACS or magnetic beads before DNA extraction.

The sample taken for sequencing was sorted CD4+, CD8+, or CD8+CD57+ T cells (not recorded which) from PBMCs. This receptor was taken from a human donor in good health, serving as a control. The rearrangement combines TRBV10-1 with TRBJ2-1, with the D gene possibly TRBD1 or TRBD2, each one fitting 5 bases. The CDR3 reads as follows: CASRLAPRDGEQFF. The nucleotide sequence reads TGCGCCAGCAGGCTGGCTCCCAGGGACGGTGAGCAGTTCTTC.